This entry lists 21 T cell receptor beta chains sequenced from one sample in a study of blood T cell repertoires in COVID-19. Assay: immunoSEQ multiplex PCR; the TCRdb copy retains only in-frame clones and omits some. This repertoire shows about 110,000 clones, 85% found once; its top ten account for around 5.5%. The material sequenced was peripheral blood. These receptors came from a woman aged 55-70 years with COVID-19, enrolled during active disease.

This chain joins TRBV10-3 and TRBJ1-2; weak D call: TRBD1 (6 bases). CDR1 and CDR2 (germline): ENHRY, SYGVKD. The CDR3 runs to 14 residues. The germline V and J ends were trimmed by 2 bases and 4 bases, with 11 bases remaining between them. CDR3 residues: CAISETGSSYGYTF. The CDR3 DNA reads as TGTGCCATCAGTGAGACAGGGTCGTCCTATGGCTACACCTTC.

The CDR3 coding sequence is TGTGCCAGCTCACTACCTACAGTGAACACTGAAGCTTTCTTT. Translated, it gives CASSLPTVNTEAFF. This chain connects TRBV18 to TRBJ1-1; D uncertain. The CDR3 covers 14 residues. The V end was cut by 4 bases, the J end by 0 bases, with 9 bases between. CDR1 and CDR2 from the germline V gene are KGHSH and LQKENI. Filled out from reference TRBV18 and TRBJ1-1, the complete variable domain reads NAGVMQNPRHLVRRRGQEARLRCSPMKGHSHVYWYRQLPEEGLKFMVYLQKENIIDESGMPKERFSAEFPKEGPSILRIQQVVRGDSAAYFCASSLPTVNTEAFFGQGTRLTVV.

This chain links TRBV4-3 with TRBJ2-2; 7 positions match TRBD1. The junction had 3 bases not matched to a gene; V was cut back by 4 bases and J by 1 base. Germline assignment: CDR1 LGHNA and CDR2 YSLEER. The CDR3 totals 15 residues. The CDR3 region has the DNA TGCGCCAGCAGCCCCCGGGACAGGAACACCGGGGAGCTGTTTTTT. Amino acids: CASSPRDRNTGELFF.

The CDR3 nucleotides are TGTGCCAGCAGTTCAGGGGGCGTGCGTGGAAACACCATATATTTT. Translated, it gives CASSSGGVRGNTIYF. The V call is TRBV28, the J call TRBJ1-3; 8 bases map to TRBD1. With 4 bases clipped from V and 3 bases from J, the junction kept 5 bases outside the gene matches. Germline V gives CDR1 MDHEN, CDR2 SYDVKM. The CDR3 covers 15 residues.

This chain joins TRBV18 and TRBJ1-1, with 9 bases aligning to TRBD1. This CDR3 spans 14 amino acids. In germline, CDR1 is KGHSH, CDR2 LQKENI. The V segment lost 2 bases and the J segment 12 bases; nucleotides outside the gene matches: 10. The CDR3 DNA reads TGTGCCAGCTCACCAGGCGACGGGACAGGGCCCTCTTTCTTT. Encoded protein: CASSPGDGTGPSFF.

The V and J genes are TRBV30 and TRBJ1-1; 8 bases are a match to TRBD1. Trimming took 2 bases from V and 3 from J; bases not matched to a gene: 14. There are 17 residues in the CDR3. Germline assignment: CDR1 GTSNPN and CDR2 SVGIG (reference sequence). The CDR3 here is CAWSPRQGLRLDTEAFF. The CDR3 region has the DNA TGTGCCTGGAGTCCCCGACAGGGGCTGAGGTTGGACACTGAAGCTTTCTTT.

The chain has TRBV5-4 and TRBJ2-2; 12 bases match TRBD2. Germline-derived CDR1 and CDR2 are SGHNT and YYREEE (reference sequence). The CDR3 loop spans 15 amino acids. The DNA of the CDR3 is TGTGCTATTGGACTAGCGGGGTCTAGGACCGGGGAGCTGTTTTTT. Translating it yields CAIGLAGSRTGELFF.

The V call is TRBV10-3, the J call TRBJ1-6; 7 bases fit TRBD1. Per the germline V gene, CDR1 is ENHRY and CDR2 is SYGVKD. This CDR3 has 14 amino acids. V trimming: 2 bases; J trimming: 8 bases; junction bases outside the gene matches: 3. Written as DNA, the CDR3 is TGTGCCATCAGTGAGGACAGGGCCGATTCACCCCTCCACTTT. It specifies CAISEDRADSPLHF.

The chain employs TRBV5-1 and TRBJ1-1; 7 bases match TRBD1. CDR1 is SGHRS, CDR2 YFSETQ, per germline. With 1 base clipped from V and 1 base from J, the junction kept 4 bases outside the gene matches. The CDR3 contains 15 residues. For the CDR3, the DNA is TGCGCCAGCAGCTTGAAGAGGACAGGGAACACTGAAGCTTTCTTT. Translation: CASSLKRTGNTEAFF.

The V call is TRBV29-1, the J call TRBJ2-5, with 10 bases that match TRBD2. The germline V gene encodes CDR1 SQVTM and CDR2 ANQGSEA. The CDR3 has 15 residues. Losses at the gene ends were 4 bases for V and 1 base for J; bases not matched to a gene: 6. DNA for the CDR3: TGCAGCGTTGCGTTTCTAGCGGGGGCCCAAGAGACCCAGTACTTC. As protein: CSVAFLAGAQETQYF. The full variable domain, in which reference TRBV29-1 and TRBJ2-5 provide the parts outside the CDR3, is SAVISQKPSRDICQRGTSLTIQCQVDSQVTMMFWYRQQPGQSLTLIATANQGSEATYESGFVIDKFPISRPNLTFSTLTVSNMSPEDSSIYLCSVAFLAGAQETQYFGPGTRLLVL.

This sequence joins TRBV13 and TRBJ2-7, with D possibly being TRBD2 (5 bases). The CDR3 is 14 amino acids. Trimming pared 5 bases from V and 7 bases from J, leaving 18 bases between. Germline CDR1 PRHDT, CDR2 FYEKMQ (reference sequence). The CDR3 DNA follows: TGTGCCAGCAGCGATACTAGACGGACGGGTGAGCAGTACTTC. This sequence encodes CASSDTRRTGEQYF.

CDR3 in amino acids: CASSLNTGILEGGYTF. The CDR3 region has the DNA TGCGCCAGCAGCTTAAATACCGGGATCCTGGAAGGTGGCTACACCTTC. The chain carries TRBV5-1 and TRBJ1-2; D remains ambiguous. The CDR3 is 16 residues long. V was clipped by 2 bases and J by 7 bases, with 21 bases between them. Germline CDR1 and CDR2: SGHRS and YFSETQ.

Only one count was recorded for this clone. The chain recombines TRBV24-1 with TRBJ2-1; a possible D gene is TRBD2 (7 bases). V shed 3 bases and J shed 8 bases, with 19 bases lying between them. The CDR3 loop spans 16 amino acids. Germline CDR1 and CDR2: KGHDR and SFDVKD. The CDR3 here is CATSDPGGPNHDEQFF. CDR3 coding DNA: TGTGCCACCAGTGATCCCGGGGGGCCAAATCACGATGAGCAGTTCTTC.

This clone was detected once. V is TRBV7-2 and J is TRBJ2-1; 10 bases align to TRBD1. With 1 base clipped from V and 4 bases from J, the junction kept 4 bases outside the gene matches. Germline assignment: CDR1 SGHTA and CDR2 FQGNSA. The CDR3 is 16 amino acids. The CDR3 loop reads CASSLVRDRGYNEQFF. CDR3 sequence (DNA): TGTGCCAGCAGCTTAGTCCGGGACAGGGGTTACAATGAGCAGTTCTTC.

This chain links TRBV9 with TRBJ1-1; 9 nucleotides match TRBD1. Germline V gene lookup returns CDR1 SGDLS and CDR2 YYNGEE. Trimming took 7 bases from V and 2 from J; bases not matched to a gene: 6. CDR3 length equals 14 residues. The CDR3 protein is CASGRDRANTEAFF. For the CDR3, the DNA is TGTGCCAGCGGTCGGGACAGGGCAAACACTGAAGCTTTCTTT. The full variable domain, rest sourced from reference TRBV9 and TRBJ1-1, is DSGVTQTPKHLITATGQRVTLRCSPRSGDLSVYWYQQSLDQGLQFLIQYYNGEERAKGNILERFSAQQFPDLHSELNLSSLELGDSALYFCASGRDRANTEAFFGQGTRLTVV.

This clone showed up just once. The chain links TRBV28 to TRBJ1-2; possible D gene TRBD1, 5 bases. Germline values: CDR1 MDHEN, CDR2 SYDVKM. The V gene lost 3 bases and the J gene lost 3 bases, with 20 bases spanning the gap. CDR3 length: 17 amino acids. In nucleotides, the CDR3 is TGTGCCAGCAGTTTGGGGCGACGCAGGGAAGGTTACTATGGCTACACCTTC. Translation: CASSLGRRREGYYGYTF.

This clone came up once. This chain links TRBV6-5 with TRBJ1-1, with a tentative D call TRBD1 (5 bases). Between the trimmed V and J ends, which lost 7 bases and 1 base, there was a span of 10 bases. Per germline, CDR1 MNHEY and CDR2 SVGAGI. The CDR3 runs to 13 residues. CDR3 DNA sequence: TGTGCCAGCAATCGCGGGGGGAACACTGAAGCTTTCTTT. Its protein is CASNRGGNTEAFF.

The DNA for the CDR3 is TGTGCCAGCAGCGCAGCAGGGTACTACGAGCAGTACTTC. Protein product: CASSAAGYYEQYF. This chain links TRBV9 with TRBJ2-7; weak D call: TRBD1 (5 bases). Germline loops: CDR1 SGDLS, CDR2 YYNGEE. This CDR3 is 13 amino acids long. With 3 bases removed from V and 3 bases from J, the gap between germline ends came to 10 bases.

The rearrangement links TRBV5-1 to TRBJ1-2; tentative D call: TRBD1 (6 bases). V dropped 0 bases and J dropped 5 bases, with 11 bases sitting between them. The CDR3 loop spans 14 amino acids. CDR1 is SGHRS and CDR2 is YFSETQ in the germline V gene. CDR3 in amino acids: CASSLAAGDYGYTF. The CDR3 region has the DNA TGCGCCAGCAGCTTGGCGGCAGGGGATTATGGCTACACCTTC.

The chain uses TRBV7-8 and TRBJ1-6; 7 nucleotides align to TRBD1. The CDR3 contains 14 residues. The ends lost 0 bases at V and 10 bases at J; junction bases unmatched: 3. The germline V gene encodes CDR1 SGHVS and CDR2 FQNEAQ. CDR3 nucleotide sequence: TGTGCCAGCAGCTTAGCGACAGGGCGGTCACCCCTCCACTTT. It encodes CASSLATGRSPLHF.

The rearrangement links TRBV7-3 to TRBJ1-2, with 7 bases aligning to TRBD1. Germline loops: CDR1 SGHTA, CDR2 FQGTGA. CDR3 size: 13 residues. V trimming: 5 bases; J trimming: 2 bases; junction bases outside the gene matches: 2. The CDR3 is CASSPGQNYGYTF. Written as DNA, the CDR3 is TGTGCCAGCAGCCCGGGACAGAACTATGGCTACACCTTC.